A selection of T cell receptor beta chains follows, all from one sample in a study of response to subunit inactivated influenza vaccine. MiXCR, run by TCRdb on the RT-PCR reads, gives a single entry per CDR3 protein. The table has roughly 170,000 distinct CDR3 sequences, about 9% seen once; the top ten hold approximately 11%. The source was non-naive T cells sorted from PBMCs, collected on the day of vaccination. The receptor source for this set is a middle-aged man who received an inactivated influenza vaccine. The CDR3 runs from the conserved cysteine through the conserved F or W. D genes are given only for firm matches. Rows may omit the clone size; those that give it use once, few, many or a size class.

j_gene: TRBJ2-3
v_gene: TRBV12-3/TRBV12-4
abundance: -
d_gene: -
CDR3nt: TGTGCCAGCAGTCCGGCTACAGGGACAGATACGCAGTATTTT
CDR3aa: CASSPATGTDTQYF

j_gene: TRBJ2-1
v_gene: TRBV4-3
abundance: many
d_gene: -
CDR3nt: TGCGCCAGCAGCCAAGAAGGAATCTCCAATGAGCAGTTCTTC
CDR3aa: CASSQEGISNEQFF

j_gene: TRBJ1-2
v_gene: TRBV4-3
abundance: -
d_gene: -
CDR3nt: TGCGCCAGCAGCCCACAGACAGCATATGGCTACACCTTC
CDR3aa: CASSPQTAYGYTF

j_gene: TRBJ2-3
v_gene: TRBV2
abundance: many
d_gene: TRBD1
CDR3nt: TGTGCCAGCAGGGAAGGACAGGACACAGATACGCAGTATTTT
CDR3aa: CASREGQDTDTQYF

j_gene: TRBJ1-4
v_gene: TRBV12-3/TRBV12-4
abundance: few
d_gene: -
CDR3nt: TGTGCCAGCAGTTTCCGGCCGTTTAATGAAAAACTGTTTTTT
CDR3aa: CASSFRPFNEKLFF

j_gene: TRBJ2-7
v_gene: TRBV2
abundance: -
d_gene: -
CDR3nt: TGTGCCAGCAGTGAAGACAGCGCCTACGAGCAGTACTTC
CDR3aa: CASSEDSAYEQYF

j_gene: TRBJ1-5
v_gene: TRBV6-2/TRBV6-3
abundance: -
d_gene: -
CDR3nt: TGTGCCAGCAGAAAGGGAGACATGTTCAATCAGCCCCAGCATTTT
CDR3aa: CASRKGDMFNQPQHF

j_gene: TRBJ2-7
v_gene: TRBV18
abundance: -
d_gene: TRBD2
CDR3nt: TGTGCCAGCTCACACCAAGCGGGGGCTCTGAGACATTACGAGCAGTACTTC
CDR3aa: CASSHQAGALRHYEQYF

j_gene: TRBJ1-6
v_gene: TRBV7-9
abundance: many
d_gene: -
CDR3nt: TGTGCCAGCAGCTTGGACAAGTATTCCCGGTCACCCCTCCACTTT
CDR3aa: CASSLDKYSRSPLHF

j_gene: TRBJ2-3
v_gene: TRBV5-5
abundance: -
d_gene: TRBD2
CDR3nt: TGTGCCGCCAGCGGGGGGGCCTACACAGATACGCAGTATTTT
CDR3aa: CAASGGAYTDTQYF

j_gene: TRBJ1-5
v_gene: TRBV7-2
abundance: -
d_gene: -
CDR3nt: TGTGCCAGCAGCTTAGTCGGGACGAGCAATCAGCCCCAGCATTTT
CDR3aa: CASSLVGTSNQPQHF

j_gene: TRBJ2-1
v_gene: TRBV20-1
abundance: -
d_gene: TRBD1
CDR3nt: TGCAGTGCCCCGGTGCGAGCAGGGGGCTATAATGAGCAGTTCTTC
CDR3aa: CSAPVRAGGYNEQFF

j_gene: TRBJ2-3
v_gene: TRBV6-2/TRBV6-3
abundance: -
d_gene: -
CDR3nt: TGTGCCAGCAGTTTTTCCCCTGGGCGGGGGCGGAGCACAGATGCGCAGTATTTT
CDR3aa: CASSFSPGRGRSTDAQYF

j_gene: TRBJ2-2
v_gene: TRBV16
abundance: few
d_gene: TRBD1
CDR3nt: TGTGCCAGCAGCCAGGGACAGGCGGCCGGGGAGCTGTTTTTT
CDR3aa: CASSQGQAAGELFF

j_gene: TRBJ2-7
v_gene: TRBV6-2/TRBV6-3
abundance: few
d_gene: -
CDR3nt: TGTGCCAGCAGTATAGATACCTACGAGCAGTACTTC
CDR3aa: CASSIDTYEQYF

j_gene: TRBJ2-1
v_gene: TRBV7-2
abundance: -
d_gene: TRBD2
CDR3nt: TGTGCCAGCAGTTCGGGACTAGCGGGAAACTACAATGAGCAGTTCTTC
CDR3aa: CASSSGLAGNYNEQFF

j_gene: TRBJ2-7
v_gene: TRBV28
abundance: few
d_gene: -
CDR3nt: TGTGCCAGCAGTTTTGACTCCTACGAGCAGTACTTC
CDR3aa: CASSFDSYEQYF

j_gene: TRBJ1-1
v_gene: TRBV6-5
abundance: few
d_gene: -
CDR3nt: TGTGCCAGCATTAGGAACACTGAAGCTTTCTTT
CDR3aa: CASIRNTEAFF

j_gene: TRBJ2-3
v_gene: TRBV20-1
abundance: many
d_gene: -
CDR3nt: TGCAGTGCTAGAGGGCCGGGGGTTAGCACAGATACGCAGTATTTT
CDR3aa: CSARGPGVSTDTQYF

j_gene: TRBJ1-5
v_gene: TRBV20-1
abundance: -
d_gene: -
CDR3nt: TGCAGTGCTAGGGGACTGGGCAATCAGCCCCAGCATTTT
CDR3aa: CSARGLGNQPQHF

j_gene: TRBJ1-5
v_gene: TRBV12-3/TRBV12-4
abundance: few
d_gene: TRBD1
CDR3nt: TGTGCCAGCAGCAGCGCCGGACAGGGGGCTCATTGGGGCAATCAGCCCCAGCATTTT
CDR3aa: CASSSAGQGAHWGNQPQHF

j_gene: TRBJ2-7
v_gene: TRBV12-3/TRBV12-4
abundance: few
d_gene: TRBD1
CDR3nt: TGTGCCAGCAGTTTAACCGGGACAGGCCTCAAGTACTTC
CDR3aa: CASSLTGTGLKYF

j_gene: TRBJ2-3
v_gene: TRBV5-4
abundance: -
d_gene: TRBD2
CDR3nt: TGTGCCAGCAGCACTACTAGCGGGAGATCTGATACGCAGTATTTT
CDR3aa: CASSTTSGRSDTQYF

j_gene: TRBJ2-7
v_gene: TRBV7-2
abundance: -
d_gene: TRBD2
CDR3nt: TGTGCCAGCAGTTCGAGCGGGGGAGCCCCCTACGAGCAGTACTTC
CDR3aa: CASSSSGGAPYEQYF

j_gene: TRBJ1-6
v_gene: TRBV6-5
abundance: few
d_gene: -
CDR3nt: TGTGCCAGCAGTTACTCAAGGGGATATTCACCCCTCCACTTT
CDR3aa: CASSYSRGYSPLHF

j_gene: TRBJ2-7
v_gene: TRBV29-1
abundance: -
d_gene: TRBD1
CDR3nt: TGCAGCGTTCGGGACAGCCCCTACGAGCAGTACTTC
CDR3aa: CSVRDSPYEQYF

j_gene: TRBJ2-5
v_gene: TRBV6-5
abundance: many
d_gene: -
CDR3nt: TGTGCCAGCAGTTACTCGCCAAAAGAGACCCAGTACTTC
CDR3aa: CASSYSPKETQYF

j_gene: TRBJ2-4
v_gene: TRBV10-3
abundance: few
d_gene: -
CDR3nt: TGTGCCACCGACGACCAAGCCAAAAACATTCAGTACTTC
CDR3aa: CATDDQAKNIQYF

j_gene: TRBJ2-7
v_gene: TRBV7-2
abundance: few
d_gene: TRBD2
CDR3nt: TGTGCCAGCAGCTACCGCGGGGCGGGAGTAAGGGAGCAGTACTTC
CDR3aa: CASSYRGAGVREQYF

j_gene: TRBJ2-5
v_gene: TRBV24-1
abundance: few
d_gene: TRBD2
CDR3nt: TGTGCCACCAGTGACGCGAGACTAGCGGGGAATATGGAGACCCAGTACTTC
CDR3aa: CATSDARLAGNMETQYF

j_gene: TRBJ2-1
v_gene: TRBV5-1
abundance: few
d_gene: -
CDR3nt: TGCGCCAGCAGCTTGGGGGTGACGGGTAACAATGAGCAGTTCTTC
CDR3aa: CASSLGVTGNNEQFF

j_gene: TRBJ2-2
v_gene: TRBV7-2
abundance: -
d_gene: -
CDR3nt: TGTGCCAGCAGCTTCCGGCAGGGAGGCGGGGAGCTGTTTTTT
CDR3aa: CASSFRQGGGELFF

j_gene: TRBJ2-2
v_gene: TRBV20-1
abundance: few
d_gene: TRBD1
CDR3nt: TGCAGTGCTAGAGATCCTGGGACAGCTAACACCGGGGAGCTGTTTTTT
CDR3aa: CSARDPGTANTGELFF

j_gene: TRBJ2-1
v_gene: TRBV10-3
abundance: few
d_gene: TRBD2
CDR3nt: TGTGCCATCAGTGGACTAGCGGGAGGTGTGAATGAGCAGTTCTTC
CDR3aa: CAISGLAGGVNEQFF

j_gene: TRBJ1-2
v_gene: TRBV4-1
abundance: -
d_gene: -
CDR3nt: TGCGCCAGCAGCCCTCCAGGGGCGGGAGGCTACACCTTC
CDR3aa: CASSPPGAGGYTF

j_gene: TRBJ1-1
v_gene: TRBV2
abundance: -
d_gene: -
CDR3nt: TGTGCCAGCACCCTACTCGCAGCTAACACTGAAGCTTTCTTT
CDR3aa: CASTLLAANTEAFF

j_gene: TRBJ2-7
v_gene: TRBV5-1
abundance: -
d_gene: TRBD2
CDR3nt: TGCGCCAGCAGCTTACGGGGGGGAAACTACGAGCAGTACTTC
CDR3aa: CASSLRGGNYEQYF

j_gene: TRBJ2-5
v_gene: TRBV5-1
abundance: -
d_gene: -
CDR3nt: TGCGCCAGCAGCCCCGCGGGGCAGGGCTCAGGGGAGACCCAGTACTTC
CDR3aa: CASSPAGQGSGETQYF

j_gene: TRBJ2-7
v_gene: TRBV6-5
abundance: few
d_gene: -
CDR3nt: TGTGCCAGCAGTTCCGGGACTTACTACGAGCAGTACTTC
CDR3aa: CASSSGTYYEQYF

j_gene: TRBJ1-2
v_gene: TRBV5-1
abundance: many
d_gene: -
CDR3nt: TGCGCCAGCAGCTTGGAAAGGGGTAGCTACACCTTC
CDR3aa: CASSLERGSYTF

j_gene: TRBJ2-7
v_gene: TRBV20-1
abundance: many
d_gene: -
CDR3nt: TGCAGTGCTAAAAGATGGGGGTCCTACGAGCAGTACTTC
CDR3aa: CSAKRWGSYEQYF

j_gene: TRBJ2-1
v_gene: TRBV2
abundance: few
d_gene: TRBD2
CDR3nt: TGTGCCAGCAGTGCGGTGACTAGCGGTTCCTTGAGCTCCTACAATGAGCAGTTCTTC
CDR3aa: CASSAVTSGSLSSYNEQFF

j_gene: TRBJ1-1
v_gene: TRBV3-1
abundance: -
d_gene: -
CDR3nt: TGTGCCAGCAGCCAAGTGTCACAGATGAACACTGAAGCTTTCTTT
CDR3aa: CASSQVSQMNTEAFF

j_gene: TRBJ2-1
v_gene: TRBV12-3/TRBV12-4
abundance: many
d_gene: -
CDR3nt: TGTGCCAGCAGCTCCTCGGGGCTAGCGGGCAGGGGGGAGTTCTTC
CDR3aa: CASSSSGLAGRGEFF

j_gene: TRBJ2-2
v_gene: TRBV7-2
abundance: many
d_gene: -
CDR3nt: TGTGCCAGCAGCTCCGGGTGGAGGTCCGGGGAGCTGTTTTTT
CDR3aa: CASSSGWRSGELFF